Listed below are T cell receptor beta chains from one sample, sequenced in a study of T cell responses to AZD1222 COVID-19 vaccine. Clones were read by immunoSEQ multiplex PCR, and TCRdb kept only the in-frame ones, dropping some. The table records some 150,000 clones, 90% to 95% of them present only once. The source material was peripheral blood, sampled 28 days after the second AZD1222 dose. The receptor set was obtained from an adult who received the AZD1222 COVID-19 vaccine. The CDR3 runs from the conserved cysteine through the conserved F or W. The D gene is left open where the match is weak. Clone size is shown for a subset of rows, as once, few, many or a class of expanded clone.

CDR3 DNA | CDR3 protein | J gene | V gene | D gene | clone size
TGTGCTAGTGGTTTGACCCCCATGAGGGGACAAGAGACCCAGTACTTC | CASGLTPMRGQETQYF | TRBJ2-5 | TRBV12-5 | . | few
TGTGCCAGCAGCCAAGTATCCGTCTCTGGGGCCAACGTCCTGACTTTC | CASSQVSVSGANVLTF | TRBJ2-6 | TRBV3-1/TRBV3-2 | . | .
TGTGCCAGCAGTTTATCTTACGGGACATTCGGTGGCTACACCTTC | CASSLSYGTFGGYTF | TRBJ1-2 | TRBV28 | . | .
TGTGCCACCAGCAGTGTACTAGCGGGATCGGATACGCAGTATTTT | CATSSVLAGSDTQYF | TRBJ2-3 | TRBV15 | TRBD2 | .
TGTGCCAGTAGTCCAGACCCCTATAGCAATCAGCCCCAGCATTTT | CASSPDPYSNQPQHF | TRBJ1-5 | TRBV19 | . | .
TGTGCCAGCAGCTTAACGGCGGGAATAGGTGTTGAGCAGTTCTTC | CASSLTAGIGVEQFF | TRBJ2-1 | TRBV7-3 | . | .
TGTGCCACCAGCAGAGTCTCTCTGACACATGGCTACACCTTC | CATSRVSLTHGYTF | TRBJ1-2 | TRBV15 | . | .
TGTGCCAGCAGTAGGGACGGTGAGCAGTTCTTC | CASSRDGEQFF | TRBJ2-1 | TRBV27 | . | .
TGTGCCAGCAAGGGGGGGGTGACTGAAGCTTTCTTT | CASKGGVTEAFF | TRBJ1-1 | TRBV12-3/TRBV12-4 | . | .
TGTGCCAGCACCAGACAGGGCTTTCTGCCCCAGCATTTT | CASTRQGFLPQHF | TRBJ1-5 | TRBV5-6 | TRBD1 | .
TGTGCCACCAGTGATAGCCTTTACGAGCAGTACTTC | CATSDSLYEQYF | TRBJ2-7 | TRBV24-1 | . | .
TGTGCCGGGGACAGGGGGCTTGAGACCCAGTACTTC | CAGDRGLETQYF | TRBJ2-5 | TRBV30 | TRBD1 | .
TGTGCCAGCGGGGGGGATCTTCTGTCCAATGAGCAGTTCTTC | CASGGDLLSNEQFF | TRBJ2-1 | TRBV18 | TRBD2 | .
TGTGCCAGCAGGACCCGCTCACCAGTAGCTTTCTTT | CASRTRSPVAFF | TRBJ1-1 | TRBV12-3/TRBV12-4 | . | .
TGTGCCAGTAGTATAGAACAGATTAGCAATCAGCCCCAGCATTTT | CASSIEQISNQPQHF | TRBJ1-5 | TRBV19 | . | .
TGTGCCAGCAGCTTAGACAGGCGGGGCTACACCTTC | CASSLDRRGYTF | TRBJ1-2 | TRBV7-9 | . | .
TGTGCCAGCAGTTCACCCCATAGCGGGGGGTCGACCTACAATGAGCAGTTCTTC | CASSSPHSGGSTYNEQFF | TRBJ2-1 | TRBV27 | TRBD2 | .
TGTGCCAGCAGTCCAATACAGGGTAAAGATTCACCCCTCCACTTT | CASSPIQGKDSPLHF | TRBJ1-6 | TRBV6-6 | . | .
TGTGCCAGCAGCCAGCCGGGACAGGGAATCTTT | CASSQPGQGIF | TRBJ1-1 | TRBV7-9 | TRBD1 | .
TGCGCCAGCAGTGAGCCCGGAGATCCAGGGAGCACTGAAGCTTTCTTT | CASSEPGDPGSTEAFF | TRBJ1-1 | TRBV10-2 | . | once
TGTGCCATCAGTGGAGAGGAGACCCAGTACTTC | CAISGEETQYF | TRBJ2-5 | TRBV10-3 | . | .
TGTGCCAGCAGTACCCCCGGGACAGGGAGTCTGGGCTACACCTTC | CASSTPGTGSLGYTF | TRBJ1-2 | TRBV6-5 | TRBD1 | .
TGTGCCAGCAGCCAATATCGGGAAAACACTGAAGCTTTCTTT | CASSQYRENTEAFF | TRBJ1-1 | TRBV14 | . | .
TGTGCCAGTAGTATCCCTAACCGACAGGGTAGCAATCAGCCCCAGCATTTT | CASSIPNRQGSNQPQHF | TRBJ1-5 | TRBV19 | TRBD1 | .
TGTGCCAGCAGTTTATCGATTAACAGCCATATCCATGGCTACACCTTC | CASSLSINSHIHGYTF | TRBJ1-2 | TRBV27 | . | .
TGTGCCAGCAGCTCGGGACTAGCGGGAGCAGCCAAAAACATTCAGTACTTC | CASSSGLAGAAKNIQYF | TRBJ2-4 | TRBV7-2 | TRBD2 | .
TGTGCCAGTAGTCTGACTCTCTTCTACAATGAGCAGTTCTTC | CASSLTLFYNEQFF | TRBJ2-1 | TRBV19 | . | .
TGTGCCAGCAGTTACCCGGGTCGAGGTGGCACTGAAGCTTTCTTT | CASSYPGRGGTEAFF | TRBJ1-1 | TRBV6-5 | . | .
TGCGCCAGCAGCTTCGGGCAGTCAGAAAAACTGTTTTTT | CASSFGQSEKLFF | TRBJ1-4 | TRBV5-1 | . | .